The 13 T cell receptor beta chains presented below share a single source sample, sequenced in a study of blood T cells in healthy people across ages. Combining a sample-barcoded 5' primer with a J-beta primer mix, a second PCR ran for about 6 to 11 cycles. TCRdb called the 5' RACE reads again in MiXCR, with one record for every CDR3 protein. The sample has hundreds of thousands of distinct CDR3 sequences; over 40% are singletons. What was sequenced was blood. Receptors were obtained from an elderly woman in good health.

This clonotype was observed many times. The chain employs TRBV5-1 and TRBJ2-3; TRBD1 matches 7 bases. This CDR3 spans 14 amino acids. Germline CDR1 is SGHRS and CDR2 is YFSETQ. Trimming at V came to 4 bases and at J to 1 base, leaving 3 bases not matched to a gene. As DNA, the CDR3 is TGCGCCAGCAGCAAAGGACAGGGCACAGATACGCAGTATTTT. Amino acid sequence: CASSKGQGTDTQYF.

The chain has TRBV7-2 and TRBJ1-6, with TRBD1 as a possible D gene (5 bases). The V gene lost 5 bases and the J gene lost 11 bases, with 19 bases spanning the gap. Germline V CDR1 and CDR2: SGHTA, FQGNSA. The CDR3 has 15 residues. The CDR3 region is CASSVNWGLDPPLHF. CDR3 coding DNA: TGTGCCAGCAGCGTAAACTGGGGGTTGGATCCACCCCTCCACTTT.

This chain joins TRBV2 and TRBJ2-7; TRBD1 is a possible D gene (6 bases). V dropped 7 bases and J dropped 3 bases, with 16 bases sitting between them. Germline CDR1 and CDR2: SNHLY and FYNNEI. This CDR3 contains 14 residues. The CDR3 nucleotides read TGTGCCAGCAAAGTGGCGCCAGGGGACTACGAGCAGTACTTC. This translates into CASKVAPGDYEQYF. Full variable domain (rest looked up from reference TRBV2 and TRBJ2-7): EPEVTQTPSHQVTQMGQEVILRCVPISNHLYFYWYRQILGQKVEFLVSFYNNEISEKSEIFDDQFSVERPDGSNFTLKIRSTKLEDSAMYFCASKVAPGDYEQYFGPGTRLTVT.

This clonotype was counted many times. In DNA, the CDR3 is TGTGCCAGCAGTTCTGAGAGGCCGAATAATGAGCAGTTCTTC. This sequence encodes CASSSERPNNEQFF. The chain joins TRBV7-9 to TRBJ2-1; no definite D call. The V gene lost 6 bases and the J gene lost 7 bases, with 16 bases spanning the gap. This CDR3 spans 14 amino acids. Germline V CDR1 and CDR2: SEHNR, FQNEAQ (reference sequence).

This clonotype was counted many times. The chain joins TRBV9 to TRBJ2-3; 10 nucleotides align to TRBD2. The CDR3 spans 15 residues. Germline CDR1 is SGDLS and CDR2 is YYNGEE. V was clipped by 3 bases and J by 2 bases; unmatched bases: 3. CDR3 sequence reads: CASSASGSPTDTQYF. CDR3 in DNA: TGTGCCAGCAGCGCTAGCGGGAGCCCCACAGATACGCAGTATTTT.

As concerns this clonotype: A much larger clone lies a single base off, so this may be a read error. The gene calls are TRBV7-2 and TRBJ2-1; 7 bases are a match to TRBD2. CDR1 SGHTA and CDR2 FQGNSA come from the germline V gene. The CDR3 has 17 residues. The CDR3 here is CASSFPLAGSSHNEQFF. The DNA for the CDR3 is TGTGCCAGCAGCTTCCCGTTAGCGGGTAGCTCCCACAATGAGCAGTTCTTC.

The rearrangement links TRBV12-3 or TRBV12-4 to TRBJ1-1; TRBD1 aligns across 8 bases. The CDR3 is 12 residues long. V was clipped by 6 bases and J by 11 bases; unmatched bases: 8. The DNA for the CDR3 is TGTGCCAGCAGCCAGGACAGGGTGCGCGCTTTCTTT. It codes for CASSQDRVRAFF.

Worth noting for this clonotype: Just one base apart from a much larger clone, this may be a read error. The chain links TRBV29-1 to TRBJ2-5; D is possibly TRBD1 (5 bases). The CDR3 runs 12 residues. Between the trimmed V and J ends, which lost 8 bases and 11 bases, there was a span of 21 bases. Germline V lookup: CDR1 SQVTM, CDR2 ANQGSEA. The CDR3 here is CSLIGQGNEQYF. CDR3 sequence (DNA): TGCAGCTTGATCGGGCAGGGCAATGAGCAGTACTTC.

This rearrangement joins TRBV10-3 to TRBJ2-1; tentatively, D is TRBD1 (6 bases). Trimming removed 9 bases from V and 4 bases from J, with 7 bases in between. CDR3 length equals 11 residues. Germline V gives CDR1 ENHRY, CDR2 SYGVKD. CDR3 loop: CAIQGYNEQFF. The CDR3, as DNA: TGTGCCATACAGGGATACAATGAGCAGTTCTTC.

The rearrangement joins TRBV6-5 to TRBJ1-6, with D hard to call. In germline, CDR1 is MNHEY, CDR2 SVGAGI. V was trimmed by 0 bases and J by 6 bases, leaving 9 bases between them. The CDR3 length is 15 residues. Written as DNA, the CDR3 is TGTGCCAGCAGTTACTCGACGGGGTTTAATTCACCCCTCCACTTT. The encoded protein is CASSYSTGFNSPLHF.

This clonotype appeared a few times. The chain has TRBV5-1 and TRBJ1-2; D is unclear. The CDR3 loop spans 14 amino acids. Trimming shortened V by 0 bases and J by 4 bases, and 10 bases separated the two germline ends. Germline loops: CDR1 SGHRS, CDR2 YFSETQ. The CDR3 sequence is CASSLATARYGYTF. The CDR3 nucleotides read TGCGCCAGCAGCTTGGCCACAGCCCGCTATGGCTACACCTTC.

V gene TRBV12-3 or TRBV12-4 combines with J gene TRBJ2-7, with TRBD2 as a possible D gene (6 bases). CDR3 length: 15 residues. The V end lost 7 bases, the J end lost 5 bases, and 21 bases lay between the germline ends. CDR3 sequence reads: CASTLGQGRRDEQYF. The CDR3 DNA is TGTGCCAGCACCTTGGGGCAGGGAAGGAGGGACGAGCAGTACTTC.

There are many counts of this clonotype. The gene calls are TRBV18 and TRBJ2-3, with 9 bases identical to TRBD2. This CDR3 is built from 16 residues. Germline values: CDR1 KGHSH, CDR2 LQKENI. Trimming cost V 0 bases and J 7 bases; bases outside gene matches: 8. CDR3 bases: TGTGCCAGCTCACCACCCCGAGCGGGGGGAGAAAATACGCAGTATTTT. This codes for CASSPPRAGGENTQYF.